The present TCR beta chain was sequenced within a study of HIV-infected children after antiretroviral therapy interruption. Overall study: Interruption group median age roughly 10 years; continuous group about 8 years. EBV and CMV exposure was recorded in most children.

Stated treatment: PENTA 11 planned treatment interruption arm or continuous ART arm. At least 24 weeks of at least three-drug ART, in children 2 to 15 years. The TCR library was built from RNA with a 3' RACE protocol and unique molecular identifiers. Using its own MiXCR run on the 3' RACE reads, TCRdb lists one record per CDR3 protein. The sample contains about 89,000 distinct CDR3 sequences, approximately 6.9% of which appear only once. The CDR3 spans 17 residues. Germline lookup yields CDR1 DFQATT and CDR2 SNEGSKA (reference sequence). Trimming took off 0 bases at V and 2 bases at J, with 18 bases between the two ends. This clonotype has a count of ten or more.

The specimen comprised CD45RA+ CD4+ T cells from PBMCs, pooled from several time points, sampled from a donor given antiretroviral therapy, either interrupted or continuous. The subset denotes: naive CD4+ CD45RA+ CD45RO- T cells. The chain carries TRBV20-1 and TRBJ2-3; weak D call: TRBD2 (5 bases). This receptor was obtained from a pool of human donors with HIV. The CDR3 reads CSAREYRGSSFTDTQYF. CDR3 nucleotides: TGCAGTGCTAGAGAGTACCGAGGGTCTTCTTTCACAGATACGCAGTATTTT.